These 13 T cell receptor beta chains came from one sample sequenced in a study of PD-1 blockade in classical Hodgkin lymphoma. With no exception, relapse followed autologous stem cell transplantation in all patients, and brentuximab vedotin exposure varied. Here immunoSEQ multiplex PCR was the method, and the copy in TCRdb shows in-frame clones only, minus some. Among about 14,000 clones listed, about four fifths were seen once. Sequencing used peripheral blood mononuclear cells (PBMCs), obtained at baseline. All receptors come from a human donor with classical Hodgkin lymphoma.

The CDR3 protein is CATRFPDGGTEAFF. In nucleotides, the CDR3 is TGTGCCACCAGGTTTCCGGACGGGGGCACTGAAGCTTTCTTT. The chain is built from TRBV15 and TRBJ1-1, with D possibly being TRBD1 (5 bases). CDR1 is LNHNV and CDR2 is YYDKDF in the germline V gene (reference sequence). With 6 bases removed from V and 4 bases from J, the gap between germline ends came to 15 bases. This CDR3 comprises 14 residues.

The chain recombines TRBV29-1 with TRBJ2-2; possibly TRBD2 for D (5 bases). This CDR3 spans 15 amino acids. V was clipped by 0 bases and J by 7 bases, with 15 bases between them. CDR1 SQVTM and CDR2 ANQGSEA come from the germline V gene. This chain's CDR3 is CSVEDLGLRGGELFF. The DNA for the CDR3 is TGCAGCGTTGAAGATCTTGGACTCCGCGGCGGGGAGCTGTTTTTT.

The chain uses TRBV6-1 and TRBJ2-7, with D perhaps matching TRBD2 (6 bases). Trimming stripped 2 bases from V and 7 bases from J, with 15 bases between. Germline CDR1 and CDR2: MNHNS and SASEGT. This CDR3 region has 14 residues. The CDR3 spells CASSEPPRGGEQYF. CDR3 in DNA: TGTGCCAGCAGTGAACCCCCGAGGGGAGGAGAGCAGTACTTC.

The chain has TRBV6-1 and TRBJ2-3, with 14 bases matching TRBD2. The trim removed 8 bases at V and 4 bases at J, leaving 5 bases unmatched. Looked up from germline, CDR1 is MNHNS and CDR2 is SASEGT. The CDR3 contains 15 residues. The CDR3 loop reads CASLRLAGGADTQYF. The DNA for the CDR3 is TGTGCCAGCCTAAGACTAGCGGGGGGGGCAGATACGCAGTATTTT.

This clone appeared a single time. V and J are TRBV29-1 and TRBJ1-2, with D possibly being TRBD1 (5 bases). Germline V gene lookup returns CDR1 SQVTM and CDR2 ANQGSEA. V was clipped by 8 bases and J by 7 bases, with 14 bases between them. The CDR3 is 11 amino acids. CDR3 loop: CSTFSRGGYTF. As DNA, the CDR3 is TGCAGCACGTTCTCAAGGGGTGGCTACACCTTC.

The V call is TRBV12-5, the J call TRBJ2-1, with 9 bases identical to TRBD1. Germline loops: CDR1 LGHNT, CDR2 FRNRAP. After removal of 1 base from V and 8 bases from J, the junction contained 0 bases not matched to a gene. This CDR3 has 13 residues. CDR3 region: CASGLDRGHEQFF. CDR3 DNA: TGTGCTAGTGGTTTGGACAGGGGGCATGAGCAGTTCTTC.

This clone has a handful of counts. The chain joins TRBV5-6 to TRBJ1-2; D not certain. The CDR3 length is 15 residues. V lost 4 bases to trimming and J lost 0 bases, with 13 bases between them. Germline V CDR1 and CDR2: SGHDT, YYEEEE. CDR3 sequence: CASSPQGRSNYGYTF. CDR3 coding DNA: TGTGCCAGCAGCCCCCAAGGTAGATCTAACTATGGCTACACCTTC.

The J gene is TRBJ1-6, the V gene TRBV5-1; TRBD1 matches at 7 bases. With V trimmed by 2 bases and J by 5 bases, 1 base remained unmatched. The CDR3 spans 14 residues. Looked up from germline, CDR1 is SGHRS and CDR2 is YFSETQ. CDR3 DNA sequence: TGCGCCAGCAGCTTACAGGGGAATAATTCACCCCTCCACTTT. Its translation: CASSLQGNNSPLHF.

The chain employs TRBV6-1 and TRBJ2-7; 9 bases agree with TRBD2. The germline V gene encodes CDR1 MNHNS and CDR2 SASEGT. The CDR3 has 14 amino acids. V shed 4 bases and J 6 bases; nucleotides not matched to a gene: 7. CDR3: CASSGLAGGPEQYF. The CDR3, as DNA: TGTGCCAGCAGTGGCCTCGCGGGGGGGCCCGAGCAGTACTTC.

This chain links TRBV6-5 with TRBJ1-4; maybe TRBD1 (5 bases). The CDR3 loop spans 16 amino acids. Trimming removed 4 bases at V and 7 bases at J, with 19 bases between. CDR1 is MNHEY and CDR2 is SVGAGI in the germline V gene. The CDR3 sequence is CASSWGRAGIVEKLFF. The CDR3 DNA reads TGTGCCAGCAGTTGGGGCCGTGCAGGGATAGTTGAAAAACTGTTTTTT.

In this sample, this clone turned up once. V is TRBV6-4 and J is TRBJ2-2; D gene unclear. Germline assignment: CDR1 MRHNA and CDR2 SNTAGT. Trimming took 3 bases from V and 1 from J, leaving 3 bases between them. The CDR3 sequence is 13 residues long. The CDR3 here is CASSEGNTGELFF. In nucleotides, the CDR3 is TGTGCCAGCAGTGAAGGGAACACCGGGGAGCTGTTTTTT.

This clone was counted a few times. The gene calls are TRBV7-9 and TRBJ1-6; D possibly corresponds to TRBD1 (6 bases). V lost 0 bases to trimming and J lost 7 bases, with 10 bases between them. The CDR3 length is 15 residues. Germline V gene data show CDR1 as SEHNR and CDR2 as FQNEAQ (reference sequence). As DNA, the CDR3 is TGTGCCAGCAGCTTAGCGGGGGCGCGGAATTCACCCCTCCACTTT. Translation gives CASSLAGARNSPLHF.

V is TRBV5-4 and J is TRBJ2-5; TRBD1 is a possible D gene (5 bases). The ends were cut back, 3 bases at V and 4 bases at J, with 13 bases in the middle. This CDR3 is 14 amino acids long. Germline loops: CDR1 SGHNT, CDR2 YYREEE (reference sequence). The chain's CDR3 is CASSSPRAGETQYF. The CDR3 DNA reads as TGTGCCAGCAGCTCCCCCAGGGCAGGAGAGACCCAGTACTTC.